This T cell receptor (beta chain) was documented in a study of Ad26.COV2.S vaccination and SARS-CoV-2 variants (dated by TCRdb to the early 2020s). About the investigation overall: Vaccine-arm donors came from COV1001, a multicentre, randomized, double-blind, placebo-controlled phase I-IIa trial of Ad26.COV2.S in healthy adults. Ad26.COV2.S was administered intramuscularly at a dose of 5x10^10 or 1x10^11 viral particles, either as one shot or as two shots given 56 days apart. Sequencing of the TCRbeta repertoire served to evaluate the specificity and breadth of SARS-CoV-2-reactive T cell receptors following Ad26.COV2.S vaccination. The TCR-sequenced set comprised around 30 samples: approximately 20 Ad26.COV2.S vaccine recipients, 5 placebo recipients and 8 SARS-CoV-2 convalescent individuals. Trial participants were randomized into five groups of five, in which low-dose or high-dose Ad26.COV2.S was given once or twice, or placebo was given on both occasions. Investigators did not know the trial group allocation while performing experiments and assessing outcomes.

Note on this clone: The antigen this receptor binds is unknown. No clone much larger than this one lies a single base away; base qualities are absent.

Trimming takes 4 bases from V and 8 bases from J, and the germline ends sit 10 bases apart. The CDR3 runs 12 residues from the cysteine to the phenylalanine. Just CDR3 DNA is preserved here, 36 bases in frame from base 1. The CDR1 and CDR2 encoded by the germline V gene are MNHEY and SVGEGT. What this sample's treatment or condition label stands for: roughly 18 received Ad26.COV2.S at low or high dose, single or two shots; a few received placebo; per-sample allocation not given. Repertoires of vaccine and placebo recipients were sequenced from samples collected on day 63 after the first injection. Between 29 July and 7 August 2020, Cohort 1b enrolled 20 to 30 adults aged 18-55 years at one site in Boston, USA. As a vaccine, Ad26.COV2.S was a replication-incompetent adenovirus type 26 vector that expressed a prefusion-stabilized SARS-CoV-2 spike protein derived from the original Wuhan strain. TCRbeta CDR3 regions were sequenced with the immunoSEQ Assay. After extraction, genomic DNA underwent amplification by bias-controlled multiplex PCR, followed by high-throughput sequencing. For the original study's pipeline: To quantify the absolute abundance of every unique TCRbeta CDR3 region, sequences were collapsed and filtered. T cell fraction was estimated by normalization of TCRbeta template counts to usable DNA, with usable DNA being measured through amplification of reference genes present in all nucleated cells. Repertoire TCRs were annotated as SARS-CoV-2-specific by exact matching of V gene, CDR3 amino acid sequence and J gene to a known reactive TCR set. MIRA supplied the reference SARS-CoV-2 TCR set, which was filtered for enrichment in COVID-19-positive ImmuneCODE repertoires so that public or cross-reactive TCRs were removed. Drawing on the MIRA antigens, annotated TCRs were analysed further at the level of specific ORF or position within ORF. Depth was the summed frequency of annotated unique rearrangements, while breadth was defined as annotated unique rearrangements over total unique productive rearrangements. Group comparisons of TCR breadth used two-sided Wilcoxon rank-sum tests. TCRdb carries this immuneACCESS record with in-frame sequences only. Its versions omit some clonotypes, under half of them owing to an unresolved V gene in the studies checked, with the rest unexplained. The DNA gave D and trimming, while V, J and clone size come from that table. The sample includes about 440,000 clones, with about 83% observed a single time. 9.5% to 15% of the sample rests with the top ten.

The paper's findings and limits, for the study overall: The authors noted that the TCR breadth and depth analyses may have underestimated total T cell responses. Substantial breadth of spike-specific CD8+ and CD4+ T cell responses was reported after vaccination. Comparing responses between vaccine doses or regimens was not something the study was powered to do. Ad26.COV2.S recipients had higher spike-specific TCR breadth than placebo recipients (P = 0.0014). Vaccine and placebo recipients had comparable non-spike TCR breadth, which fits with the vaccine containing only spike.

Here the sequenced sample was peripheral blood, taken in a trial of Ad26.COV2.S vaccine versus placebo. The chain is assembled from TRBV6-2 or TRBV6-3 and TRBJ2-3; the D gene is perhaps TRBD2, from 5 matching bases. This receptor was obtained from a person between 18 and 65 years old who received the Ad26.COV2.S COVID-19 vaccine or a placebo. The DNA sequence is TGTGCCAGCAGTTTCGGACGGGGTACGCAGTATTTT. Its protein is CASSFGRGTQYF.